The T cell receptor beta chain under discussion was sequenced for a study of blood T cell repertoires in COVID-19. Study overall: Acute-phase and convalescent COVID-19 samples originated in the United States, Italy and Spain. PBMCs, B-cell-depleted T cells, or T cells were the source of the cDNA or gDNA that made up the material.

Germline values: CDR1 LNHDA, CDR2 SQIVND (reference sequence). The CDR3 is 14 residues long. The ends were cut back, 5 bases at V and 7 bases at J, with 17 bases in the middle. Original data processing: Estimation of nucleated cell counts was performed using reference gene primer amplification. Repertoires were generated with immunoSEQ multiplex PCR, while TCRdb's copy carries only in-frame clones and drops some. That table furnishes V, J and clone size, whereas the DNA furnished D and trimming. Here the sample spans hundreds of thousands of clones, 70% to 90% being singletons. The source material was peripheral blood. The TCR sequence derives from a woman between 45 and 60 years old with COVID-19, enrolled during active disease. The V and J genes are TRBV19 and TRBJ1-1; perhaps TRBD1 as D (6 bases). CDR3 nucleotide sequence: TGTGCCAGTAGTTCCCGCCGGGACACTATTGAAGCTTTCTTT. Encoded protein: CASSSRRDTIEAFF.